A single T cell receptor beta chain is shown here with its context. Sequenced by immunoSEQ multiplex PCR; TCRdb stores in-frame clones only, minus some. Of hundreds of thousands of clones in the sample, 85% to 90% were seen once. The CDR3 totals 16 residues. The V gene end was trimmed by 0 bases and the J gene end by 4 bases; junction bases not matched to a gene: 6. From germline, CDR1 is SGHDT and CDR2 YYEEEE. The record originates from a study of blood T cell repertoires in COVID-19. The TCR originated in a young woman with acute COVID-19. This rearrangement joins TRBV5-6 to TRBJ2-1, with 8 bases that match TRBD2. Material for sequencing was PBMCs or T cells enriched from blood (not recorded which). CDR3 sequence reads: CASSLVAGLMYNEQFF. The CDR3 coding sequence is TGTGCCAGCAGCTTGGTAGCGGGGCTGATGTACAATGAGCAGTTCTTC.